This T cell receptor beta chain originates from a study of blood T cells in healthy people across ages (dated by TCRdb to between 2015 and 2016). Study-level background: Template switching captured roughly one uniquely barcoded TCR beta cDNA molecule per two T cells in model experiments. Using deep sequencing normalized with unique cDNA molecular identifiers, the study measured how TCR beta repertoire diversity changes with age. The donors were divided into four age groups: young (average approximately 15 years), middle-aged (about 39), aged (about 60) and long-lived (roughly 82). To avoid experimental bias, donors of different ages were randomly spread across the sequencing lanes. The study analyzed two additional independent replicas of 1 million unique cDNA reads from the same blood draw for two donors, one aged 18 to 30 and one aged 80 or older.

This clonotype was recorded a few times. Its specific antigen is unknown. No clone much larger than this one lies a single base away; base qualities are absent. Summary of the overall study and its limitations: A strong correlation was found between observed TCR beta diversity and the percentage of naive T cells measured by flow cytometry. Because profiling used bulk unsorted PBMCs, naive and antigen-experienced compartments could not be compared conclusively. Because donor CMV infection status was unknown, age-related changes in expanded clonotypes were potentially confounded. Estimates of total diversity based on one million sequenced T cells were regarded as lower bounds and as underestimates. Observed TCR beta diversity per million T cells fell roughly linearly with age, and a significant reduction was already apparent by age roughly 40. Compared with the aged group, more naive CD4+ T cells, fewer expanded clones and increased TCR diversity were shown by the long-lived group, suggesting age selection.

Donors were 35 to 40 systemically healthy Caucasian individuals from Russia aged roughly 6 to 100 years. Each donor gave about 11 milliliters of peripheral blood, drawn into EDTA-treated Vacutainer tubes. Ficoll-Paque density-gradient centrifugation was used to isolate PBMCs, with at least 7 million per sample. Total RNA, at least 5.5 micrograms per sample, was extracted from PBMCs with Trizol reagent. For every donor, flow cytometry on a PBMC aliquot measured the percentage of naive CD45RAhigh/CD27high T cells. Libraries were made using 5' RACE. Reads for this sample came from an Illumina HiSeq 2500. The second PCR ran for about 7 to 11 cycles and used a J-beta primer mix along with a sample-barcoded 5' primer. Each TCR beta cDNA molecule received a unique molecular identifier from a template-switch 5' adaptor carrying 12 random nucleotides. Each sample yielded at least 2.5 million CDR3-containing paired-end reads. First-strand cDNA was synthesized from all RNA with the Mint cDNA synthesis kit, primed by a TRBC-specific oligonucleotide. All cDNA was treated with uracil-DNA glycosylase and then went through a first 18-cycle PCR with the universal primers M1SS and BC2_uni_R. As for how the authors treated the data: Normalization of each sample was performed by random selection of 1 million high-quality reads, each carrying a distinct molecular identifier. Reads sharing molecular identifiers were discarded rather than binned into consensus sequences. MiTCR, with a Q25 quality threshold and the strictest error-elimination algorithm, was used for CDR3 identification, clonotype clustering and error correction. Lower-bound total TCR beta diversity was estimated with a nonparametric unseen species model using Euler transformation. TCRdb ran its own pipeline on the public reads, namely fastp trimming at Q25 and MiXCR clone calling, and kept in-frame beta chains. Each entry merges the rows of one CDR3 protein and shows their most common DNA and genes. For this entry, the V and J calls and clone size follow TCRdb and not the study's own pipeline. This sample has 1.5 million to 2 million distinct CDR3 sequences in its table, and about 35% of those were observed once. Roughly 12% of the sample belongs to the ten largest clones.

This clonotype was sampled from a woman aged 25 to 39 in good health. Sequencing was carried out using blood.

The CDR3 protein sequence reads: CSADKRTNEKLFF. DNA sequence: TGCAGTGCTGATAAGAGAACTAATGAAAAACTGTTTTTT. The rearrangement joined TRBV20-1 to TRBJ1-4; no D gene call is confident. The CDR3 runs 13 amino acids, cysteine and phenylalanine included. CDR3 DNA is the only sequence kept; it has 39 bases, read in frame from the first base. Taken from the germline V gene (reference sequence), the CDR1 and CDR2 loops are DFQATT and SNEGSKA. Relative to germline, V is 5 bases shorter and J is 1 base shorter, with 8 bases between their ends.